Following are 19 T cell receptor beta chains from one sample sequenced in a study of human T cells and chemical hapten exposure. TCRdb used MiXCR to reprocess the RACE reads, holding one entry per CDR3 protein. The sample yields under 450,000 distinct CDR3 sequences, roughly 6% seen once. The time point was: patch test 2, 6 weeks after DPC sensitization. Treatment: therapeutic diphenylcyclopropenone sensitization with weekly scalp DPC. The material was whole blood, obtained in connection with sensitization to the hapten diphenylcyclopropenone (DPC). The receptors here all came from a woman aged 18-29 years with alopecia areata. Some clones in this sample may be carry-over from other donors' samples.

A note on this clonotype: This sequence may be a read error, since a much larger clone differs from it by one base. The gene calls are TRBV12-3 or TRBV12-4 and TRBJ1-4; 7 bases are shared with TRBD1. This CDR3 is built from 16 residues. CDR3 protein: CASSSGQELDNVKLFF. CDR3 bases: TGTGCCAGCAGTTCAGGACAGGAGCTGGACAATGTAAAACTGTTTTTT.

This clonotype was seen at least ten times. V and J are TRBV6-2 or TRBV6-3 and TRBJ2-5, with TRBD2 matching 8 bases. CDR1 and CDR2 (germline): MNHEY, SVGEGT. CDR3 length: 15 amino acids. J lost 4 bases, V lost 6 bases, and 10 bases had no gene match. CDR3: CASSPPGLEVETQYF. The CDR3 DNA reads as TGTGCCAGCAGCCCACCGGGACTAGAGGTAGAGACCCAGTACTTC.

The rearrangement uses TRBV10-3 and TRBJ1-2; perhaps TRBD1 as D (6 bases). CDR3 size: 16 residues. Germline CDR1 is ENHRY and CDR2 is SYGVKD. Trimming cost V 5 bases and J 4 bases, with 20 bases left between them. In DNA form, the CDR3 reads TGTGCCATCAGTCGAATCATAACAGGGTCCGGCTATGGCTACACCTTC. This codes for CAISRIITGSGYGYTF.

The table lists this clonotype with many counts. The chain carries TRBV5-1 and TRBJ1-1; D is unresolved. Germline V lookup: CDR1 SGHRS, CDR2 YFSETQ. The CDR3 runs 12 residues. V was cut by 5 bases and J by 4 bases, with 9 bases left in between. This chain's CDR3 is CASRREGTEAFF. The CDR3 DNA reads as TGCGCCAGCAGGAGGGAGGGCACTGAAGCTTTCTTT.

This clonotype has ten or more counts. The V and J genes are TRBV28 and TRBJ1-1; D is perhaps TRBD1 (6 bases). In germline, CDR1 is MDHEN, CDR2 SYDVKM. This CDR3 region has 13 residues. The germline V and J ends were trimmed by 11 bases and 3 bases, with 16 bases remaining between them. In DNA form, the CDR3 reads TGTGCCCACGCGGAAGGGGGGTACACTGAAGCTTTCTTT. Amino acid sequence: CAHAEGGYTEAFF.

Ten or more counts support this clonotype. The chain has TRBV9 and TRBJ1-4; D is perhaps TRBD1 (5 bases). V lost 4 bases, J lost 3 bases, and 10 bases lay in between. The CDR3 extends over 14 amino acids. In germline, CDR1 is SGDLS, CDR2 YYNGEE. This CDR3 is CASSPGVANEKLFF. The CDR3 DNA sequence: TGTGCCAGCAGCCCGGGGGTAGCTAATGAAAAACTGTTTTTT.

This clonotype was seen ten or more times. The V and J genes are TRBV7-2 and TRBJ1-1; D uncertain. V shed 3 bases and J shed 3 bases, with 8 bases lying between them. This CDR3 spans 13 amino acids. CDR1 and CDR2 (germline): SGHTA, FQGNSA. The CDR3 DNA sequence: TGTGCCAGCAGCTTCCGGGAAGACACTGAAGCTTTCTTT. Its translation is CASSFREDTEAFF.

On this clonotype itself: Without the conserved terminal phenylalanine or tryptophan, this CDR3 likely stems from a read error. The chain employs TRBV9 and TRBJ2-3; possible D gene TRBD1, 6 bases. The CDR3 covers 16 residues. Germline CDR1 and CDR2: SGDLS and YYNGEE. V gave up 0 bases and J gave up 2 bases, with 13 bases separating them. In DNA form, the CDR3 reads TGTGCCAGCAGCGTAGACGGGCAGGGGCTCACAGATACGCAGTATCTT. This sequence encodes CASSVDGQGLTDTQYL.

This clonotype was seen only a few times. The chain is built from TRBV6-6 and TRBJ1-6; TRBD1 matches at 8 bases. Looked up from germline, CDR1 is MNHNY and CDR2 is SVGAGI (reference sequence). V gave up 5 bases and J gave up 6 bases; unmatched junction bases: 6. The CDR3 spans 15 residues. The DNA of the CDR3 is TGTGCCAGCAGTAAGACAGGGGTCCCTAATTCACCCCTCCACTTT. As protein: CASSKTGVPNSPLHF.

This clonotype was recorded many times. The chain has TRBV25-1 and TRBJ1-1; D gene unclear. V was pared by 1 base and J by 9 bases, with 18 bases between. The length of the CDR3 is 15 residues. CDR1 is MGHDK and CDR2 is SYGVNS in the germline V gene. Here the CDR3 reads CASSEFKGITPKAFF. The CDR3 nucleotides read TGTGCCAGCAGTGAATTTAAGGGAATCACGCCTAAAGCTTTCTTT.

This clonotype was detected many times. V usage is TRBV7-9 and J usage is TRBJ1-1; D perhaps matches TRBD1 (5 bases). V gave up 7 bases and J gave up 1 base, with 16 bases separating them. Germline CDR1 is SEHNR and CDR2 is FQNEAQ (reference sequence). The CDR3 spans 15 residues. The CDR3 region has the DNA TGTGCCAGCAATAATCCGACAGCTAAGAACACTGAAGCTTTCTTT. Translation: CASNNPTAKNTEAFF.

This clonotype was detected a few times. This chain joins TRBV9 and TRBJ2-1; 12 nucleotides line up with TRBD2. J lost 7 bases, V lost 0 bases, and 11 bases had no gene match. The CDR3 runs to 18 residues. From germline, CDR1 is SGDLS and CDR2 YYNGEE. The DNA for the CDR3 is TGTGCCAGCAGCGTAGATGGAGCTAGCGGGGGGGACGATAATGAGCAGTTCTTC. Translated: CASSVDGASGGDDNEQFF.

This clonotype was seen a handful of times. The chain combines TRBV29-1 with TRBJ2-2; TRBD1 agrees at 9 bases. Germline CDR1 and CDR2: SQVTM and ANQGSEA. V shed 1 base, J shed 6 bases, and the junction held 0 bases outside the gene matches. CDR3 size: 13 residues. The CDR3 is CSVEGTGAGELFF. CDR3 DNA sequence: TGCAGCGTTGAAGGGACAGGGGCCGGGGAGCTGTTTTTT.

A few counts support this clonotype. The gene calls are TRBV7-9 and TRBJ2-2; TRBD1 is a possible D gene (5 bases). The CDR3 spans 14 residues. CDR1 and CDR2 from the germline V gene are SEHNR and FQNEAQ (reference sequence). V lost 5 bases, J lost 7 bases, and 14 bases lay in between. For the CDR3, the DNA is TGTGCCAGCAGCAATGGACACGGCAGCGGGGAGCTGTTTTTT. It yields the protein CASSNGHGSGELFF.

Concerning this clonotype itself: At one end, the junction sequence differs from germline, possibly due to a read error. This sequence joins TRBV4-1 and TRBJ1-2; D is undetermined. From germline, CDR1 is MGHRA and CDR2 YSYEKL. This CDR3 contains 14 residues. The CDR3 loop is CASSPLPGAGSANF. DNA of the CDR3: TGCGCCAGCAGCCCCCTCCCAGGCGCCGGGAGCGCCAACTTC.

This clonotype was seen a few times. The chain is built from TRBV12-5 and TRBJ1-1; no clear D gene. Trimming cost V 0 bases and J 6 bases, with 5 bases left between them. The CDR3 contains 12 residues. Germline CDR1 LGHNT, CDR2 FRNRAP. The CDR3, as DNA: TGTGCTAGTGGTTTGGTACGAGCTGAAGCTTTCTTT. It translates to CASGLVRAEAFF.

This clonotype was detected a few times. The chain carries TRBV7-9 and TRBJ2-5, with D possibly matching TRBD1 (5 bases). The CDR3 consists of 16 residues. CDR1 is SEHNR and CDR2 is FQNEAQ in the germline V gene (reference sequence). Deletions cut 5 bases from V and 5 bases from J, with 21 bases between. CDR3 bases: TGTGCCAGCAGCCCGAGGATAGGGGTCAGGTGGGAGACCCAGTACTTC. As protein: CASSPRIGVRWETQYF.

This clonotype was seen many times. This sequence joins TRBV6-2 or TRBV6-3 and TRBJ2-3; TRBD1 might be the D (6 bases). There are 14 residues in the CDR3. V gave up 2 bases and J gave up 0 bases, with 6 bases separating them. Germline V gene data show CDR1 as MNHEY and CDR2 as SVGEGT. The CDR3 protein is CASSYGGSTDTQYF. The CDR3 DNA sequence: TGTGCCAGCAGTTACGGGGGCAGCACAGATACGCAGTATTTT.

This chain uses TRBV4-3 with TRBJ2-2; D perhaps matches TRBD2 (6 bases). The CDR3 consists of 16 residues. The V gene lost 0 bases and the J gene lost 1 base, with 9 bases spanning the gap. Germline CDR1 and CDR2: LGHNA and YSLEER. CDR3 DNA: TGCGCCAGCAGCCAAGATGGGGGGATGAACACCGGGGAGCTGTTTTTT. Residues: CASSQDGGMNTGELFF.